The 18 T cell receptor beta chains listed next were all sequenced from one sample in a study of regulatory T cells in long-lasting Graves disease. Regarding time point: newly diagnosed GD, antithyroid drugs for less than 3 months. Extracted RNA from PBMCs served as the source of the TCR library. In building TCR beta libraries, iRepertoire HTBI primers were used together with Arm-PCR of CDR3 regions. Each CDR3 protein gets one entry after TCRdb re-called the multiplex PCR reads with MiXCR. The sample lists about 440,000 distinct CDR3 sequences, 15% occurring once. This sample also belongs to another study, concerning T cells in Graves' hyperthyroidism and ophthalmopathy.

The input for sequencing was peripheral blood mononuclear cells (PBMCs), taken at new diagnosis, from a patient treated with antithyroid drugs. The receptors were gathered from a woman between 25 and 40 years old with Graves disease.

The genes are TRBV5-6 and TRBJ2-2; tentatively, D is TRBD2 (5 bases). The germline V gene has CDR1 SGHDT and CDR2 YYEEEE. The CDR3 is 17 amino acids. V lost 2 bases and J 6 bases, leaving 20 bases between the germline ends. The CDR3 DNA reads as TGTGCCAGCAGCTTTTCGGGATACGGTCTTTCCGCCGGGGAGCTGTTTTTT. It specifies CASSFSGYGLSAGELFF.

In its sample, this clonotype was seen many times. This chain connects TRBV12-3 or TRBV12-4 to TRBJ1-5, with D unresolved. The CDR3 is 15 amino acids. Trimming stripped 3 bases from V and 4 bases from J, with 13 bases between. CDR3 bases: TGTGCCAGCAGTTTGGGCGGCAGCTCGAATCAGCCCCAGCATTTT. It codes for CASSLGGSSNQPQHF.

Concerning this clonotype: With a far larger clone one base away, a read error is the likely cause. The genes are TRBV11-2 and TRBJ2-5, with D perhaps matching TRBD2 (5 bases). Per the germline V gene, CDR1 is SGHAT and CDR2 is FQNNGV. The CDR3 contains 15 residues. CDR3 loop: CASSSNPDWRNEQLF. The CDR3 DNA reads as TGTGCCAGCAGCTCCAATCCGGACTGGCGGAATGAGCAGCTCTTC.

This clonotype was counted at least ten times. The CDR3 bases are TGTGCCAGCAGGGCTAGCGGGAGTAACGAGCAGTACTTC. Translation gives CASRASGSNEQYF. The chain couples TRBV2 to TRBJ2-7; 10 bases are shared with TRBD2. This CDR3 has 13 residues. V lost 6 bases, J lost 5 bases, and 4 bases stayed unmatched. Per germline, CDR1 SNHLY and CDR2 FYNNEI.

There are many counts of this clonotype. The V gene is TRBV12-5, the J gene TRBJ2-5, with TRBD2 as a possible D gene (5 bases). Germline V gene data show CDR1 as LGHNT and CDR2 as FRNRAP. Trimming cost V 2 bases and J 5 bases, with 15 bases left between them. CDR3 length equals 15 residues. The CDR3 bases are TGTGCTAGTGGTTTGTCGGGATGGTTATTGGAGACCCAGTACTTC. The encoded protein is CASGLSGWLLETQYF.

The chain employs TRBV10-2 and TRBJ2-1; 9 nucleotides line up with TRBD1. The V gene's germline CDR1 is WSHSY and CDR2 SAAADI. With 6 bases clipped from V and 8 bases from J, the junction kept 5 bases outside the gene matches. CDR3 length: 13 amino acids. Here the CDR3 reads CASRGTGTYEQFF. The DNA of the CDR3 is TGCGCCAGCAGAGGGACAGGGACGTATGAGCAGTTCTTC.

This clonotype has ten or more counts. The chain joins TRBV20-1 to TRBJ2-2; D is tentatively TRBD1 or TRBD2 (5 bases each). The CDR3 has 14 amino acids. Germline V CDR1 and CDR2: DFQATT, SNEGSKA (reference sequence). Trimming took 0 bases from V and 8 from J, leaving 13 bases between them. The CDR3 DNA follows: TGCAGTGCTAGAGAGGGCGAGGGGTTGGGGGAGCTGTTTTTT. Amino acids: CSAREGEGLGELFF.

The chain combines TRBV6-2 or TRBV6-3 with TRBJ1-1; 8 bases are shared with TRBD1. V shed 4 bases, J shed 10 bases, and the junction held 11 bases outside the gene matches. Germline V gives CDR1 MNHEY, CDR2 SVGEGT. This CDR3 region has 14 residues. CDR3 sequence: CASSFSRGRGGAFF. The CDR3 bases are TGTGCCAGCAGTTTCTCCAGGGGGCGAGGGGGAGCTTTCTTT.

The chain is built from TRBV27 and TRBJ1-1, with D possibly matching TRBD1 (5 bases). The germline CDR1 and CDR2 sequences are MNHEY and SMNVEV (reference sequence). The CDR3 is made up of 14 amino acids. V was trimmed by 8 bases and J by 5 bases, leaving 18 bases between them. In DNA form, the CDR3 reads TGTGCCAGCGCGGGCGAGGGGAGGTTTACTGAAGCTTTCTTT. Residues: CASAGEGRFTEAFF.

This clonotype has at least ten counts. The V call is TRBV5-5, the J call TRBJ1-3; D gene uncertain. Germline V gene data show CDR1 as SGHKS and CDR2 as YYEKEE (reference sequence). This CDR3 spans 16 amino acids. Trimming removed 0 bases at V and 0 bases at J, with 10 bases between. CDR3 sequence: CASSLDVLGSGNTIYF. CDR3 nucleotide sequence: TGTGCCAGCAGCTTGGACGTACTGGGCTCTGGAAACACCATATATTTT.

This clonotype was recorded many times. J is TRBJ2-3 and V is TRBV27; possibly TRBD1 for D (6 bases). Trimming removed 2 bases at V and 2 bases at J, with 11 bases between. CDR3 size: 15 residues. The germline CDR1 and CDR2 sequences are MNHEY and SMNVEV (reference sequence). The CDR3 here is CASSLRQGPTDTQYF. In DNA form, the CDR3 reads TGTGCCAGCAGTTTACGGCAGGGGCCCACAGATACGCAGTATTTT.

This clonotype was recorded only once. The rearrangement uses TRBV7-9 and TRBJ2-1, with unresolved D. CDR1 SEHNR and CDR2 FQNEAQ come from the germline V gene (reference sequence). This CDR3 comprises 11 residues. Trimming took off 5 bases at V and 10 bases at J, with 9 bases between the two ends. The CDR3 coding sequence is TGTGCCAGCAGCGTGCTCTACGAGCAGTTCTTC. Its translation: CASSVLYEQFF.

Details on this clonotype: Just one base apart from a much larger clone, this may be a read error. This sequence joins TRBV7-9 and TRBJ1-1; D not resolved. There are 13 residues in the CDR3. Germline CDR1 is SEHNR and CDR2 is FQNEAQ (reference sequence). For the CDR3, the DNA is TGTGTCAGCAGCTTAGACGGGCACACTGAAGCTTTCTTT. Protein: CVSSLDGHTEAFF.

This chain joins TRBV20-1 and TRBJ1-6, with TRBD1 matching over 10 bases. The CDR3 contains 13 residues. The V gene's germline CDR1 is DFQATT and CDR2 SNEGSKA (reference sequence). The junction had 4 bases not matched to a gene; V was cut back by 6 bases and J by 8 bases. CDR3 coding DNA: TGCAGTGCCCCAGGACAGGGGGATTCACCCCTCCACTTT. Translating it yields CSAPGQGDSPLHF.

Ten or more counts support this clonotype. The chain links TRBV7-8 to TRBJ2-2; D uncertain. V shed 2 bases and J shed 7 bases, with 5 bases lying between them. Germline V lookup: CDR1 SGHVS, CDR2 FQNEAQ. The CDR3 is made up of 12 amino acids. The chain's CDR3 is CASSLYSGELFF. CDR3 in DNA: TGTGCCAGCAGCTTATACAGCGGGGAGCTGTTTTTT.

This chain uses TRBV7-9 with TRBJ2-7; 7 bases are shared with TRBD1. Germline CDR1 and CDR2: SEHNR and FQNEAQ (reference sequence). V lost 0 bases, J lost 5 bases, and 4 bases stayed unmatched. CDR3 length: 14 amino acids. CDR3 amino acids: CASSLARDRDEQYF. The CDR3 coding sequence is TGTGCCAGCAGCTTAGCTCGCGACAGGGACGAGCAGTACTTC.

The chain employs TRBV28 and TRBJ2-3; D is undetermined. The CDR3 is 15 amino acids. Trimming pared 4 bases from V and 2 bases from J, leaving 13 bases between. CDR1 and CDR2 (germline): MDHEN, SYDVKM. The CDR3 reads CASSYERPDTDTQYF. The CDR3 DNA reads TGTGCCAGCAGTTATGAGAGGCCAGACACAGATACGCAGTATTTT.

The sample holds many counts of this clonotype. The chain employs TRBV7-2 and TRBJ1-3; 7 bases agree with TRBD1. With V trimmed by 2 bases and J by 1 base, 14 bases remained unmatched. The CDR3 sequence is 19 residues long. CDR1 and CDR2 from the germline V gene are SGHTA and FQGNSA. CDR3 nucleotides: TGTGCCAGCAGCTTATCTTCCCACAGGGGATTCGGTTCTGGAAACACCATATATTTT. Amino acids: CASSLSSHRGFGSGNTIYF.